These T cell receptor beta chains were read from a single sample in a study of cytomegalovirus exposure and HLA in healthy donors. The repertoire was sequenced with immunoSEQ multiplex PCR; TCRdb's copy has only in-frame clones and lacks some. This sample has about 190,000 clones, with around 81% found just once. Material for sequencing was PBMCs. Receptors originate from a man between 18 and 35 years old in good health and CMV-seronegative. CDR3s leave out the opening cysteine and the closing phenylalanine or tryptophan. The order of the fields is clone size, V gene, J gene, CDR3 protein. Size tells how often a clone was seen (once, few, many) or the class of an expanded clone, and some rows leave it out.

clone_size: NA; v_call: TRBV27; j_call: TRBJ2-7; cdr3_aa: ASSLGPGGLAGVTHEQY
clone_size: medium-sized; v_call: TRBV6-5; j_call: TRBJ2-7; cdr3_aa: ASGTGGVTRYEQY
clone_size: NA; v_call: TRBV7-2; j_call: TRBJ1-1; cdr3_aa: ASSLGGLMNTEAF
clone_size: NA; v_call: TRBV7-9; j_call: TRBJ2-1; cdr3_aa: ASSSRWSGSSYNEQF
clone_size: NA; v_call: TRBV27; j_call: TRBJ1-5; cdr3_aa: ASRGGQGLYQPQH
clone_size: NA; v_call: TRBV5-1; j_call: TRBJ2-2; cdr3_aa: ASGEAGGLNTGELF
clone_size: NA; v_call: TRBV28; j_call: TRBJ2-3; cdr3_aa: ASSLQGPDTQY
clone_size: NA; v_call: TRBV15; j_call: TRBJ2-3; cdr3_aa: ATSQGQGHTQY
clone_size: NA; v_call: TRBV27; j_call: TRBJ2-4; cdr3_aa: ASSFGTGVNIQY
clone_size: NA; v_call: TRBV7-9; j_call: TRBJ1-3; cdr3_aa: ACYRDSSGNTIY
clone_size: once; v_call: TRBV14; j_call: TRBJ2-5; cdr3_aa: ASRRTGEETQY
clone_size: NA; v_call: TRBV7-8; j_call: TRBJ1-2; cdr3_aa: ASSLEVAGREYGYT
clone_size: NA; v_call: TRBV6-6; j_call: TRBJ2-3; cdr3_aa: ALRGSTDTQY
clone_size: NA; v_call: TRBV7-9; j_call: TRBJ1-1; cdr3_aa: ASRRGRAIEAF
clone_size: NA; v_call: TRBV4-1; j_call: TRBJ1-4; cdr3_aa: ASSRTRADEKLF
clone_size: once; v_call: TRBV5-6; j_call: NA; cdr3_aa: ASSAGGSYEQY
clone_size: NA; v_call: TRBV5-6; j_call: TRBJ1-2; cdr3_aa: ASSLPGQPATNYGYT
clone_size: NA; v_call: TRBV9; j_call: TRBJ2-6; cdr3_aa: ASSVNTGGARSSGANVLT
clone_size: NA; v_call: TRBV9; j_call: TRBJ2-7; cdr3_aa: ASSVGDRTIDEQY
clone_size: few; v_call: TRBV7-2; j_call: TRBJ2-2; cdr3_aa: ASSLFPSSGELF
clone_size: NA; v_call: TRBV28; j_call: TRBJ1-1; cdr3_aa: ASSRADSSGTEAF
clone_size: few; v_call: TRBV11-2; j_call: TRBJ1-2; cdr3_aa: ASIGGTGNYGYT
clone_size: once; v_call: TRBV4-3; j_call: TRBJ2-7; cdr3_aa: ASSQDWARDEQY
clone_size: NA; v_call: TRBV27; j_call: TRBJ1-3; cdr3_aa: ASSSGSGAFGNTIY
clone_size: NA; v_call: TRBV11-2; j_call: TRBJ1-2; cdr3_aa: ASSPDRDYGYT
clone_size: NA; v_call: TRBV4-3; j_call: TRBJ2-1; cdr3_aa: ASSSFGLGPNEQF
clone_size: NA; v_call: TRBV6-1; j_call: TRBJ2-5; cdr3_aa: ASSAGDRGETQY
clone_size: NA; v_call: TRBV7-6; j_call: NA; cdr3_aa: ASSPVEQGVYEQY
clone_size: NA; v_call: TRBV5-6; j_call: TRBJ2-7; cdr3_aa: ASSLYLGRDYEQY
clone_size: once; v_call: TRBV6-1; j_call: TRBJ2-7; cdr3_aa: ASSGTQGYEQY
clone_size: NA; v_call: TRBV28; j_call: TRBJ2-7; cdr3_aa: ASSSGQNYEQY
clone_size: NA; v_call: TRBV5-1; j_call: TRBJ2-5; cdr3_aa: ASSWGQGVWETQY
clone_size: NA; v_call: TRBV5-6; j_call: TRBJ2-7; cdr3_aa: ASSLGGDSWGQY
clone_size: NA; v_call: TRBV29-1; j_call: TRBJ2-1; cdr3_aa: SVEGTANEQF
clone_size: NA; v_call: TRBV27; j_call: TRBJ1-5; cdr3_aa: ASRTTVYSNQPQH
clone_size: NA; v_call: TRBV7-2; j_call: TRBJ1-2; cdr3_aa: ASSSDADRVLHGYT
clone_size: NA; v_call: TRBV6-5; j_call: TRBJ1-2; cdr3_aa: ASRLTGSGGYT
clone_size: NA; v_call: TRBV6-6; j_call: TRBJ1-6; cdr3_aa: ASSYAGRDNSPLH
clone_size: NA; v_call: TRBV9; j_call: TRBJ2-3; cdr3_aa: ASSSTPGGGTDTQY
clone_size: NA; v_call: TRBV2; j_call: TRBJ2-3; cdr3_aa: ASSEVLDTQY
clone_size: NA; v_call: TRBV7-3; j_call: TRBJ2-5; cdr3_aa: ASSQGGGPETQY
clone_size: NA; v_call: TRBV19; j_call: TRBJ2-3; cdr3_aa: ASSIASTDTQY
clone_size: NA; v_call: TRBV2; j_call: TRBJ1-1; cdr3_aa: ASGAVSGDTEAF
clone_size: NA; v_call: TRBV2; j_call: TRBJ2-1; cdr3_aa: ARQGLAGGNEQF
clone_size: NA; v_call: TRBV28; j_call: TRBJ1-2; cdr3_aa: ASSMTGRLNGYT
clone_size: NA; v_call: TRBV15; j_call: TRBJ2-1; cdr3_aa: ATSRGGISGRLTSYNEQF
clone_size: NA; v_call: TRBV6-5; j_call: TRBJ2-7; cdr3_aa: ASSYGTGGYSYEQY
clone_size: NA; v_call: TRBV27; j_call: TRBJ2-3; cdr3_aa: ASSLPGGGDTQY
clone_size: NA; v_call: TRBV6-6; j_call: TRBJ2-2; cdr3_aa: ASSYGTSGGIGELF
clone_size: NA; v_call: TRBV5-1; j_call: TRBJ1-6; cdr3_aa: ASSLEGTRSPLH
clone_size: NA; v_call: TRBV21-1; j_call: TRBJ1-1; cdr3_aa: ASSGRGNTEAF